This T cell receptor (beta chain) was identified in a study of OX40 agonist ivuxolimab in advanced cancers. The wider study: With ivuxolimab, an agonistic anti-OX40 (CD134) antibody, patients were treated.

Systemic immunosuppression or a history of autoimmune disease excluded patients. Blood samples were obtained at baseline, cycle 4 day 1, and cycle 7 day 1. The ends were cut back, 6 bases at V and 4 bases at J, with 9 bases in the middle. Germline V gives CDR1 MGHDK, CDR2 SYGVNS. This CDR3 has 12 amino acids. Clones were sequenced by immunoSEQ multiplex PCR, and TCRdb holds only the in-frame ones, with some missing. Among 22,000 or so clones listed, approximately 80% were seen once. The gene calls are TRBV25-1 and TRBJ1-1; a possible D gene is TRBD1 (5 bases). This clonotype originated in an adult with an advanced solid tumor such as melanoma, head and neck, liver or kidney cancer. This material consisted of CD4+ or CD8+ T cells sorted from blood, taken in a trial of the OX40 agonist ivuxolimab. The CDR3: CASSGGSTEAFF. The CDR3 nucleotides are TGTGCCAGCAGCGGGGGGAGCACTGAAGCTTTCTTT.